This TCR beta chain was observed in a study of blood T cell repertoires in COVID-19. Across the whole study: T cells, B-cell-depleted T cells, or PBMCs supplied cDNA or gDNA.

The authors' processing: Scientists estimated how many nucleated cells there were by amplifying reference gene primers. Using immunoSEQ multiplex PCR, the repertoire was profiled, and TCRdb retains in-frame clones only, with some absent. Clone size and V and J calls were adopted from that table, with D and trimming inferred from the DNA. The repertoire holds a few hundred thousand clones, with 70% to 90% as singletons. Material for sequencing was peripheral blood. This clonotype was sampled from a woman aged 25 to 39 with active or convalescent COVID-19.

In nucleotides, the CDR3 is TGTGCCAGCAGCTTGGGGACAGGGGGGTACTATGGCTACACCTTC. Its translation is CASSLGTGGYYGYTF. The rearrangement joins TRBV5-4 to TRBJ1-2, with 10 bases aligning to TRBD1. V lost 0 bases to trimming and J lost 3 bases; unmatched junction nucleotides: 2. Germline CDR1 SGHNT, CDR2 YYREEE (reference sequence). The length of the CDR3 is 15 residues.